This T cell receptor beta chain came from a study of CD8 T cells in Susac syndrome. RNA totalling about 0.5 to 1 ug underwent reverse transcription with random hexamers. Amplification of TCR beta CDR3 used immunoSEQ multiplex PCR across 54 Vbeta and 13 Jbeta. Each CDR3 protein gets one entry after TCRdb re-called the immunoSEQ multiplex PCR reads with MiXCR. This sample yields 200,000 to 250,000 distinct CDR3 sequences, of which 95% are seen a single time; around 0.082% belongs to the top ten. Sequencing of TCR beta was undertaken in CD8+ and CD4+ T cells derived from blood. The multiple sclerosis controls consisted of treatment-naive patients with relapsing-remitting disease, either stable or active. In contrast to the negatively isolated CD8+ and CD4+ T cells, TEMRA cells were FACS-enriched. This CDR3 has 16 amino acids. The V end was cut by 1 base, the J end by 4 bases, with 16 bases between. CDR1 is SGHDN, CDR2 FVKESK, per germline.

V usage is TRBV14 and J usage is TRBJ1-1, with D possibly TRBD1 on 5 matching bases. Sequenced: CD4+ T cells from PBMCs. The receptor was derived from a human donor with multiple sclerosis. CDR3 residues: CASSQADWGRVTEAFF. The CDR3 DNA sequence: TGTGCCAGCAGCCAAGCCGATTGGGGCCGGGTCACTGAAGCTTTCTTT.